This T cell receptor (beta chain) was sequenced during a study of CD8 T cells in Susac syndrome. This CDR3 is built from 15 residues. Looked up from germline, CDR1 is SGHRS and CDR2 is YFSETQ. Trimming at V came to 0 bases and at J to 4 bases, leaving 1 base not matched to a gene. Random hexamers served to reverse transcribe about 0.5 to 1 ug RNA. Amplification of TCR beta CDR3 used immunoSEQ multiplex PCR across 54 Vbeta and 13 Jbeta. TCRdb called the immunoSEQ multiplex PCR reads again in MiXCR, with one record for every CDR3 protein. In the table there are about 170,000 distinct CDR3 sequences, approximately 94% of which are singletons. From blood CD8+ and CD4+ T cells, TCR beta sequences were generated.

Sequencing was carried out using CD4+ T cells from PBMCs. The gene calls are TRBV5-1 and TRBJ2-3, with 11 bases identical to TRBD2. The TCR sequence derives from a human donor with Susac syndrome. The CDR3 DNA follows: TGCGCCAGCAGCTTGGGACTAGCGGGGCCAGATACGCAGTATTTT. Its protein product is CASSLGLAGPDTQYF.